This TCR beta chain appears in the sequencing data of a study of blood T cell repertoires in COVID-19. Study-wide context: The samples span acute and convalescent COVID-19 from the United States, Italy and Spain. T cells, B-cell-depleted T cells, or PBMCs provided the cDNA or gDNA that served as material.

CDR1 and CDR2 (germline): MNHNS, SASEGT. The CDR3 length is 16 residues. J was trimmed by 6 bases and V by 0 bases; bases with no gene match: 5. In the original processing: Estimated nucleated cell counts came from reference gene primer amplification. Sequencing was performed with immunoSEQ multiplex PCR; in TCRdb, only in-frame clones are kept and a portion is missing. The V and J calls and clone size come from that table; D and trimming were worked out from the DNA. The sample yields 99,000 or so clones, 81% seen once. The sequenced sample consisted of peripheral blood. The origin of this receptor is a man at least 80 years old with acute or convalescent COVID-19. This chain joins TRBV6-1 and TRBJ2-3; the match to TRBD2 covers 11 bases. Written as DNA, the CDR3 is TGTGCCAGCAGTGAAGCCGGGACTAGCGGACTCGATACGCAGTATTTT. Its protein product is CASSEAGTSGLDTQYF.